Listed below are T cell receptor beta chains from one sample, sequenced in a study of T-cell reconstitution after alpha-beta-depleted transplantation in children. In TCRdb, the PCR reads were re-called with MiXCR into one record per CDR3 protein. The table has over 550,000 distinct CDR3 sequences, over 9.5% seen once. The sample consisted of PBMCs from the stem cell graft donor, taken from the stem cell graft. The receptor source for this set is a human donor who donated a stem cell graft to a child with acute myeloid leukemia. CDR3s include the opening cysteine and the closing phenylalanine or tryptophan. D genes are given only for firm matches. Some rows have no size entry. The others give once, few or many, or a class for an expanded clone.

>few|TRBV27|-|TRBJ2-1
CASSWGSSYNEQFF
TGTGCCAGCAGTTGGGGGTCGTCCTACAATGAGCAGTTCTTC
>few|TRBV28|TRBD1|TRBJ1-3
CASRADRVGNTIYF
TGTGCCAGCAGAGCGGACAGGGTCGGAAACACCATATATTTT
>few|TRBV6-2/TRBV6-3|-|TRBJ2-7
CASSYNPTSSRSSYEQYF
TGTGCCAGCAGTTATAACCCCACTAGCTCCCGAAGCTCCTACGAGCAGTACTTC
>few|TRBV5-1|-|TRBJ2-5
CASKNPGAQETQYF
TGCGCCAGCAAAAATCCCGGGGCCCAAGAGACCCAGTACTTC
>few|TRBV15|-|TRBJ2-7
CATSRDSLIGRVYEQYF
TGTGCCACCAGCAGAGATTCCCTAATCGGTAGGGTATACGAGCAGTACTTC
>-|TRBV6-2/TRBV6-3|-|TRBJ2-4
CASSWPDLAKNIQYF
TGTGCCAGCAGTTGGCCCGATCTAGCCAAAAACATTCAGTACTTC
>many|TRBV3-1|-|TRBJ2-1
CASSPSGGGSAGEQFF
TGTGCCAGCAGCCCCTCAGGTGGGGGGTCGGCGGGTGAGCAGTTCTTC
>many|TRBV20-1|-|TRBJ2-4
CSASASSQWKNIQYF
TGCAGTGCTAGTGCGTCTAGCCAGTGGAAAAACATTCAGTACTTC
>-|TRBV14|TRBD2|TRBJ2-1
CASSPGLARYEQFF
TGTGCCAGCAGCCCGGGACTAGCTAGGTATGAGCAGTTCTTC
>few|TRBV5-1|-|TRBJ2-2
CASSSQTNTGELFF
TGCGCCAGCAGCAGTCAGACGAACACCGGGGAGCTGTTTTTT
>-|TRBV20-1|-|TRBJ2-7
CSARPPLAGEQYF
TGCAGTGCTAGGCCCCCGCTGGCGGGCGAGCAGTACTTC
>few|TRBV28|-|TRBJ2-7
CASSLYGPTYEQYF
TGTGCCAGCAGTTTATACGGCCCTACCTACGAGCAGTACTTC
>many|TRBV5-1|-|TRBJ2-3
CASSLRQGTDTQYF
TGCGCCAGCAGCTTACGACAGGGCACAGATACGCAGTATTTT
>few|TRBV14|-|TRBJ2-5
CASSQDWGGQYF
TGTGCCAGCAGCCAAGACTGGGGTGGCCAGTACTTC
>-|TRBV28|TRBD2|TRBJ2-1
CATEKAGVNEQFF
TGTGCCACCGAGAAGGCGGGAGTCAATGAGCAGTTCTTC
>many|TRBV27|-|TRBJ2-3
CASSPRYTDTQYF
TGTGCCAGCAGCCCTCGGTACACAGATACGCAGTATTTT
>many|TRBV28|TRBD1|TRBJ1-5
CASSSGQGYGQPQHF
TGTGCCAGCAGCTCGGGACAGGGGTACGGTCAGCCCCAGCATTTT
>many|TRBV7-9|-|TRBJ2-4
CASSPEVWVAKNIQYF
TGTGCCAGCAGCCCCGAGGTTTGGGTAGCCAAAAACATTCAGTACTTC
>few|TRBV10-3|-|TRBJ1-1
CAISLDSFSAFF
TGTGCCATCTCCTTGGACTCTTTCTCGGCTTTCTTT
>-|TRBV25-1|-|TRBJ1-2
CASRAEGYGYTF
TGTGCCAGCAGAGCCGAGGGCTATGGCTACACCTTC
>-|TRBV5-1|TRBD1|TRBJ1-3
CASSLGGQAGASGNTIYF
TGCGCCAGCAGCTTGGGAGGACAGGCCGGAGCCTCTGGAAACACCATATATTTT
>few|TRBV7-2|TRBD1|TRBJ1-1
CASSTRTGGPNTEAFF
TGTGCCAGCAGCACCCGGACAGGGGGGCCGAACACTGAAGCTTTCTTT
>-|TRBV7-9|-|TRBJ1-1
CASVRNTEAFF
TGTGCCAGCGTCCGAAACACTGAAGCTTTCTTT
>many|TRBV7-9|-|TRBJ2-7
CASSLTGSLNEQYF
TGTGCCAGCAGCTTAACCGGGAGTCTGAACGAGCAGTACTTC
>few|TRBV7-9|-|TRBJ2-7
CASSIGGITVEEQYF
TGTGCCAGCAGCATTGGGGGGATTACTGTGGAAGAGCAGTACTTC
>-|TRBV20-1|-|TRBJ1-5
CSARGRRGEPQHF
TGCAGTGCTAGGGGCAGAAGGGGGGAGCCCCAGCATTTT
>few|TRBV7-2|-|TRBJ2-3
CASSAHPLRTDTQYF
TGTGCCAGCAGCGCCCACCCCCTTCGCACAGATACGCAGTATTTT
>many|TRBV28|-|TRBJ2-2
CASSFSLKSPLTGELFF
TGTGCCAGCAGTTTCAGTTTGAAAAGTCCTCTCACCGGGGAGCTGTTTTTT